This T cell receptor (beta chain) was captured in a study of identical twins. Points from the study as a whole: Fewer insertions marked abundant cord blood beta clonotypes; young adult naive trended weakly, memory not at all.

This clonotype was counted at least ten times. The antigen is not known. Template switching introduced a universal primer site, and the cDNA bore unique molecular identifiers. One entry per CDR3 protein, called by TCRdb with MiXCR from the 5' RACE reads. The sample carries about 720,000 distinct CDR3 sequences, 8.6% recorded once. Germline CDR1 SEHNR, CDR2 FQNEAQ (reference sequence). V shed 6 bases and J shed 5 bases, with 7 bases lying between them. CDR3 length: 11 amino acids. Among all donors, each was a healthy Caucasian. The sample was also reused in another study, on yellow fever vaccine responses in identical twins.

The rearrangement uses TRBV7-9 and TRBJ2-5; D unclear. Sequenced sample: PBMCs. This receptor was taken from a woman under 30 in good health. Here the CDR3 reads CASRVRETQYF. The CDR3 DNA reads TGTGCCAGCAGGGTTCGGGAGACCCAGTACTTC.